Reported below is one T cell receptor beta chain. As yet, its antigen is unknown. This sample is part of a study of T cells in localized non-small cell lung cancer. Findings of the study overall: There was higher T cell clonality in uninvolved adjacent lung than in tumor, and it was highest there. Among blood samples, higher T cell density accompanied longer overall survival.

Using immunoSEQ multiplex PCR, the repertoire was profiled, and TCRdb retains in-frame clones only, with some absent. The data show roughly 39,000 clones, with roughly 91% seen just once and roughly a tenth held by the top ten. The CDR3 sequence is 14 residues long. Germline-derived CDR1 and CDR2 are MDHEN and SYDVKM. The V end was cut by 4 bases, the J end by 10 bases, with 20 bases between. The gene calls are TRBV28 and TRBJ2-7; possibly TRBD1 for D (5 bases). The TCR originated in a woman aged 40-69 years with stage II lung adenocarcinoma. Sequenced material: PBMCs, taken before any cancer treatment. The CDR3 DNA is TGTGCCAGCAGTTGGTACAGGACCCAAGGCGGCCAGTACTTC. Its translation: CASSWYRTQGGQYF. Filled out from reference TRBV28 and TRBJ2-7, the complete variable domain reads DVKVTQSSRYLVKRTGEKVFLECVQDMDHENMFWYRQDPGLGLRLIYFSYDVKMKEKGDIPEGYSVSREKKERFSLILESASTNQTSMYLCASSWYRTQGGQYFGPGTRLTVT.